This T cell receptor beta chain was identified during a study of cytomegalovirus exposure and HLA in healthy donors. The wider study: It was reported in a later analysis that the same platform had been used for the 120 validation repertoires as for the 550 to 700 first-cohort repertoires. Study results and limitations: Per published reports, the classifier diagnosed cytomegalovirus status with high specificity and sensitivity. A list of approximately 160 TCR beta chains associated with cytomegalovirus was given.

Some clones are missing from TCRdb's copy, which holds only in-frame ones; the method was immunoSEQ multiplex PCR. This repertoire shows 150,000 to 200,000 clones, more than 65% found once; its top ten account for about 3%. For this clone: The target antigen is unknown.

Separate from the roughly 700-subject first cohort was the 120-subject validation cohort, to which the donors belonged. The J segment lost 4 bases and the V segment lost 6 bases, leaving 7 bases of the junction unmatched. Germline V CDR1 and CDR2: SNHLY, FYNNEI. The CDR3 has 14 amino acids. The sample comprised PBMCs. The chain carries TRBV2 and TRBJ2-5; 8 nucleotides align to TRBD2. The receptor was isolated from a woman younger than 30 in good health and CMV-seropositive. The CDR3 loop is CASSGRGVGETQYF. The DNA for the CDR3 is TGTGCCAGCAGCGGGCGGGGGGTAGGAGAGACCCAGTACTTC.